The 11 T cell receptor beta chains below were found in one sample sequenced in a study of blood T cell repertoires in COVID-19 (TCRdb year 2020). The library was built by means of the immunoSEQ multiplex PCR assay. Sourced from immuneACCESS, this table was stored by TCRdb with only in-frame sequences that have V and J called. A share of the clones is absent; for the studies checked, an unresolved V gene accounts for under half, and the remainder has no known explanation. Counted in this sample were hundreds of thousands of clones; roughly 88% of them appeared once. Clones ranked in the top ten supply roughly 0.8% of the sample. The source material was peripheral blood. Every receptor here comes from a young woman with acute or convalescent COVID-19.

V and J are TRBV11-3 and TRBJ2-7; a weak D match, TRBD1 (5 bases). Germline lookup yields CDR1 SGHNT and CDR2 YENEEA. V was pared by 8 bases and J by 3 bases, with 11 bases between. The CDR3 extends over 12 amino acids. The CDR3 spells CASARVYYEQYF. The CDR3 region has the DNA TGTGCCAGCGCCAGGGTCTACTACGAGCAGTACTTC.

V is TRBV19 and J is TRBJ1-2, with 10 bases matching TRBD1. CDR1 and CDR2 (germline): LNHDA, SQIVND (reference sequence). Trimming removed 9 bases from V and 8 bases from J; junction bases left unmatched: 15. CDR3 length equals 15 residues. As DNA, the CDR3 is TGTGCCAGCCTTCCTCGGGACAGGGGTACGAGAGGCTACACCTTC. This gives the protein CASLPRDRGTRGYTF.

The chain is built from TRBV11-2 and TRBJ2-4; 8 bases fit TRBD2. The germline V gene encodes CDR1 SGHAT and CDR2 FQNNGV. The CDR3 runs to 14 residues. The V and J ends lost 7 bases and 7 bases, in that order; junction bases with no gene match: 9. The CDR3 reads CASNPGAGVNIQYF. The CDR3 nucleotides are TGTGCCAGCAACCCGGGAGCGGGAGTTAACATTCAGTACTTC.

This clone was picked up a small number of times. The gene calls are TRBV16 and TRBJ1-4, with D tentatively TRBD1 (6 bases). In germline, CDR1 is KGHSY, CDR2 FQNENV. Trimming stripped 8 bases from V and 8 bases from J, with 15 bases between. The CDR3 runs 13 residues. The DNA of the CDR3 is TGTGCCAGCGGAGTAACAGGGTTCGAAAAACTGTTTTTT. Translating it yields CASGVTGFEKLFF.

The rearrangement links TRBV19 to TRBJ2-7; 11 nucleotides line up with TRBD2. V trimming: 5 bases; J trimming: 2 bases; junction bases outside the gene matches: 2. The CDR3 contains 14 residues. Germline V gene sequence: CDR1 LNHDA, CDR2 SQIVND (reference sequence). The CDR3 DNA is TGTGCCAGTAGTGGGACTAGCGGCGCCTACGAGCAGTACTTC. Residues: CASSGTSGAYEQYF.

The chain has TRBV19 and TRBJ1-5; the D is unclear. The CDR3 covers 16 residues. Germline V gene sequence: CDR1 LNHDA, CDR2 SQIVND (reference sequence). The germline V and J ends were trimmed by 1 base and 3 bases, with 13 bases remaining between them. The CDR3 here is CASSIGVRGSNQPQHF. The CDR3 region has the DNA TGTGCCAGTAGTATAGGCGTACGGGGATCCAATCAGCCCCAGCATTTT.

This clone was detected once. V is TRBV19 and J is TRBJ1-6; a possible D gene is TRBD1 (6 bases). From germline, CDR1 is LNHDA and CDR2 SQIVND (reference sequence). V was pared by 7 bases and J by 6 bases, with 10 bases between. The CDR3 is 13 amino acids. The CDR3 region has the DNA TGTGCCAGTACGGCACAGGGTAATTCACCCCTCCACTTT. It is translated as CASTAQGNSPLHF. Full variable domain (missing parts from reference TRBV19 and TRBJ1-6): DGGITQSPKYLFRKEGQNVTLSCEQNLNHDAMYWYRQDPGQGLRLIYYSQIVNDFQKGDIAEGYSVSREKKESFPLTVTSAQKNPTAFYLCASTAQGNSPLHFGNGTRLTVT.

V gene TRBV6-1 combines with J gene TRBJ1-2; D not certain. The CDR3 length is 13 residues. CDR1 and CDR2 (germline): MNHNS, SASEGT. V was trimmed by 2 bases and J by 3 bases, leaving 7 bases between them. The CDR3 region is CASSESVYYGYTF. CDR3 nucleotide sequence: TGTGCCAGCAGTGAATCTGTCTACTATGGCTACACCTTC.

The chain links TRBV27 to TRBJ1-2, with D possibly being TRBD1 (5 bases). The CDR3 is made up of 14 amino acids. V shed 7 bases and J shed 6 bases, with 18 bases lying between them. Germline CDR1 reads MNHEY; CDR2 reads SMNVEV (reference sequence). CDR3 in amino acids: CASKHGMTEDGYTF. CDR3 sequence (DNA): TGTGCCAGCAAACATGGGATGACAGAGGATGGCTACACCTTC.

The CDR3 is CASSRLTGGRETQYF. Here the CDR3 DNA reads TGCGCCAGCAGCCGATTGACAGGGGGTAGGGAGACCCAGTACTTC. The chain employs TRBV4-3 and TRBJ2-5; 9 bases are shared with TRBD1. The CDR3 length is 15 residues. J gave up 5 bases and V 4 bases, and 8 bases lay outside the gene matches. Germline V gene lookup returns CDR1 LGHNA and CDR2 YSLEER.

The chain carries TRBV11-2 and TRBJ2-1, with TRBD2 identical over 11 bases. Germline V gives CDR1 SGHAT, CDR2 FQNNGV. J lost 9 bases, V lost 7 bases, and 11 bases had no gene match. The CDR3 loop spans 15 amino acids. The CDR3 nucleotides are TGTGCCAGCATCCTGACTAGCGGGAACTTCGGTGAGCAGTTCTTC. Protein product: CASILTSGNFGEQFF.